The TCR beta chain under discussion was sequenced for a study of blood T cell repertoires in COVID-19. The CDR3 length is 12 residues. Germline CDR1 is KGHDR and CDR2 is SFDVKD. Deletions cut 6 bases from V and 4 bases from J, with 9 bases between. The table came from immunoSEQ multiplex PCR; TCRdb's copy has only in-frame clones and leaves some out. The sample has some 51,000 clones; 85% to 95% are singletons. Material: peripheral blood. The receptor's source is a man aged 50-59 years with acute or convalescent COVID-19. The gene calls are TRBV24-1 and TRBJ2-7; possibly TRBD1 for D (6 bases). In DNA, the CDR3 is TGTGCCACCAGTCCGGACAGTTACGAGCAGTACTTC. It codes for CATSPDSYEQYF.